This T cell receptor beta chain was obtained from a study of control samples from healthy donors and cancer patients. Assay: immunoSEQ multiplex PCR; the TCRdb copy retains only in-frame clones and omits some. The table includes around 75,000 clones, over 80% detected once. The J segment lost 0 bases and the V segment lost 3 bases, leaving 6 bases of the junction unmatched. Germline lookup yields CDR1 DFQATT and CDR2 SNEGSKA (reference sequence). The length of the CDR3 is 15 residues. The sequence derives from a woman between 55 and 75 years old in good health. The source material was blood. The chain combines TRBV20-1 with TRBJ2-5; 8 bases are a match to TRBD2. The chain's CDR3 is CSASTSSGHQETQYF. For the CDR3, the DNA is TGCAGTGCTAGTACGTCTAGCGGGCACCAAGAGACCCAGTACTTC.